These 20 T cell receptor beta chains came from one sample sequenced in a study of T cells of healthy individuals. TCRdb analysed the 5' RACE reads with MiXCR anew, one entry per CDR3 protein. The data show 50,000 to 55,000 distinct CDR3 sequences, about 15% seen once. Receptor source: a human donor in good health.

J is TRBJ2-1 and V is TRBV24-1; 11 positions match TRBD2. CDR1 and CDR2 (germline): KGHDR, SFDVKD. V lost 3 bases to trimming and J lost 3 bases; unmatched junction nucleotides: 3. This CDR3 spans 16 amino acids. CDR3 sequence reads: CATSDGGLAVYNEQFF. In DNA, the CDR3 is TGTGCCACCAGTGATGGGGGACTAGCGGTCTACAATGAGCAGTTCTTC.

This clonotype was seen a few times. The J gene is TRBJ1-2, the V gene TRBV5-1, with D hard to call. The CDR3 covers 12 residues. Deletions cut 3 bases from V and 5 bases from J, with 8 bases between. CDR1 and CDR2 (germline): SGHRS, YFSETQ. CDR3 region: CASSSDGYGYTF. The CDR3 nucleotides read TGCGCCAGCAGCTCGGACGGATATGGCTACACCTTC.

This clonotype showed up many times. The CDR3 loop is CASSLGLAVEGQFF. The CDR3 region has the DNA TGTGCCAGCAGCTTAGGGCTAGCGGTCGAGGGGCAGTTCTTC. The gene calls are TRBV7-2 and TRBJ2-1, with TRBD2 matching 7 bases. The ends lost 1 base at V and 12 bases at J; junction bases unmatched: 9. The germline V gene encodes CDR1 SGHTA and CDR2 FQGNSA. The CDR3 contains 14 residues.

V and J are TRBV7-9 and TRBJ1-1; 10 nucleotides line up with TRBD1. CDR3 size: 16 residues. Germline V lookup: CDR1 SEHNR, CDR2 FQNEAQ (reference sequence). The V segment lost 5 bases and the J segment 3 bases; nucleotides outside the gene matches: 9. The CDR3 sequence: CASSPRGTGADTEAFF. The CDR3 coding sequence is TGTGCCAGCAGCCCTAGAGGGACAGGGGCCGACACTGAAGCTTTCTTT.

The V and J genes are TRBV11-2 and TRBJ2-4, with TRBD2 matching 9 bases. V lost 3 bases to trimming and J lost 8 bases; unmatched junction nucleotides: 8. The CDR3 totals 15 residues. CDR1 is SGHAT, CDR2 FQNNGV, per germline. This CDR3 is CASSFHSGSADIQYF. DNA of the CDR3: TGTGCCAGCAGCTTTCATAGCGGGAGTGCCGACATTCAGTACTTC.

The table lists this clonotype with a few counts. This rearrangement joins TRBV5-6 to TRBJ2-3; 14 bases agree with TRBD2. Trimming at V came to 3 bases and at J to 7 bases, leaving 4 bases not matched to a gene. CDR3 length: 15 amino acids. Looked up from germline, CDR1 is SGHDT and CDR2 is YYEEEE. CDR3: CASSSRTSGRNTQYF. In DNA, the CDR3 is TGTGCCAGCAGCTCTCGGACTAGCGGGAGGAATACGCAGTATTTT.

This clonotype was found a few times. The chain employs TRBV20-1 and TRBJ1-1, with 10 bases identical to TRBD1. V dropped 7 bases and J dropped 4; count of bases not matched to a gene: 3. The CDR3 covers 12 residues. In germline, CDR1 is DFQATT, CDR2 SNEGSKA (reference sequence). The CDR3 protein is CSGDRGSTEAFF. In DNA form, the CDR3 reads TGCAGTGGGGACAGGGGATCCACTGAAGCTTTCTTT.

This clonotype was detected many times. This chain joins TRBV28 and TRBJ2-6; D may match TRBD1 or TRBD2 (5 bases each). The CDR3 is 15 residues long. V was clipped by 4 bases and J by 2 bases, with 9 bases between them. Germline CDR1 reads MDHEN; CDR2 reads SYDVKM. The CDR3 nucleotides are TGTGCCAGCAGTTGGGGGAAAGCTGGGGCCAACGTCCTGACTTTC. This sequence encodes CASSWGKAGANVLTF.

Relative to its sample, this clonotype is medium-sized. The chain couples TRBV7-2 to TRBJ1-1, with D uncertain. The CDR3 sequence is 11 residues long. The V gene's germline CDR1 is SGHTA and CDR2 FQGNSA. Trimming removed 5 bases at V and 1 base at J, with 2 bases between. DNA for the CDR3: TGTGCCAGCAGCGAGAACACTGAAGCTTTCTTT. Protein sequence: CASSENTEAFF.

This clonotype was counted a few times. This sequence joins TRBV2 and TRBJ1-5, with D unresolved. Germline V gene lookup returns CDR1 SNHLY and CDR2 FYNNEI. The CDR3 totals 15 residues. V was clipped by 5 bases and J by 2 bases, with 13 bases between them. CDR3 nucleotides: TGTGCCAGCAGTACGGAGCTACGCGGCAATCAGCCCCAGCATTTT. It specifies CASSTELRGNQPQHF.

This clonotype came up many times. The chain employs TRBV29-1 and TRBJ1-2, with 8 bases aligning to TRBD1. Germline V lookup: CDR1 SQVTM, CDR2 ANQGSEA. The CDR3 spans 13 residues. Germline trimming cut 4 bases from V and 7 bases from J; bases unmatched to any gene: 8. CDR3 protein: CSVAGQGAGGYTF. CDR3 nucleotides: TGCAGCGTTGCAGGACAGGGAGCTGGTGGCTACACCTTC.

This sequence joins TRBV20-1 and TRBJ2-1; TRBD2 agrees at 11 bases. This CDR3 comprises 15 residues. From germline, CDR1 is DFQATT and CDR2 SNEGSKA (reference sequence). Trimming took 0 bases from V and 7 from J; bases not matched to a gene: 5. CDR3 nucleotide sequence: TGCAGTGCTAGAGATGGGGTAGCGGGGGGGAATGAGCAGTTCTTC. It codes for CSARDGVAGGNEQFF.

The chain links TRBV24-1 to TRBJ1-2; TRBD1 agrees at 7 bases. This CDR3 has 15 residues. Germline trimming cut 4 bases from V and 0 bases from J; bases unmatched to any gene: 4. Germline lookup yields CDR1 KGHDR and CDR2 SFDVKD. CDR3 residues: CATSDNRGSNYGYTF. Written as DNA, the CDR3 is TGTGCCACCAGTGACAACAGGGGCTCTAACTATGGCTACACCTTC.

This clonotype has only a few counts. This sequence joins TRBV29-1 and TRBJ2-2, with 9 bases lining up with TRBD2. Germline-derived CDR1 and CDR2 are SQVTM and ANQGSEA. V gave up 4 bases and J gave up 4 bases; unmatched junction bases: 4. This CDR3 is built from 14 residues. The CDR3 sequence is CSVGGRVGTGELFF. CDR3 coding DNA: TGCAGCGTTGGCGGGAGGGTCGGCACCGGGGAGCTGTTTTTT.

CDR3 sequence (DNA): TGTGCCAGCAGCGGACAGGGAGGACAGCCCCAGCATTTT. Protein product: CASSGQGGQPQHF. The V call is TRBV7-2, the J call TRBJ1-5; 8 bases fit TRBD1. Losses at the gene ends were 5 bases for V and 7 bases for J; bases not matched to a gene: 4. The CDR3 length is 13 residues. Germline V lookup: CDR1 SGHTA, CDR2 FQGNSA.

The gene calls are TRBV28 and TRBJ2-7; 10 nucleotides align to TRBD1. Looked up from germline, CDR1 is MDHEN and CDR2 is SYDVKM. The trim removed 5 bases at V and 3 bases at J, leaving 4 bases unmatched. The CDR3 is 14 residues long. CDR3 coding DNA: TGTGCCAGCAGTAAGACAGGGGGCTTCTACGAGCAGTACTTC. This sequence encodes CASSKTGGFYEQYF.

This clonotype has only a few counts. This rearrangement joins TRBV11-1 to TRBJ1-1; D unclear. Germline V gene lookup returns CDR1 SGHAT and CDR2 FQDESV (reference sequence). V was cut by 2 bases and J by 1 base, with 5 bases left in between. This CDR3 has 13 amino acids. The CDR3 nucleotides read TGTGCCAGCAGCTTAAACGCGAACACTGAAGCTTTCTTT. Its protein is CASSLNANTEAFF.

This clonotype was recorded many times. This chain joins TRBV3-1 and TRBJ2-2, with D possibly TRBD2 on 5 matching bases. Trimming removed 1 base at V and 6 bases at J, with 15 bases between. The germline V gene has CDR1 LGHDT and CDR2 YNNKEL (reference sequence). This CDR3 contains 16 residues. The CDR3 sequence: CASSQGTGIGPGELFF. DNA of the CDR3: TGTGCCAGCAGCCAAGGGACTGGTATTGGTCCCGGGGAGCTGTTTTTT.

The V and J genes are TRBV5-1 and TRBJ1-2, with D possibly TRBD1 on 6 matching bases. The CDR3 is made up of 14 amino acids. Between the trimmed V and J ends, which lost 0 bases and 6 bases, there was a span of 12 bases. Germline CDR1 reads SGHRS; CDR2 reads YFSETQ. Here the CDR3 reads CASSLGTASDGYTF. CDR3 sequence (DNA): TGCGCCAGCAGCTTGGGGACAGCTTCGGATGGCTACACCTTC.

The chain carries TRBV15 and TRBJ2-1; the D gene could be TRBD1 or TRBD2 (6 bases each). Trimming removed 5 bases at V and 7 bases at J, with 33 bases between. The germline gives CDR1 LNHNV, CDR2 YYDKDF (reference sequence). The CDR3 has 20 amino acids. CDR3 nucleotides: TGTGCCACCAGCGGAAAGCCGGGACTTTCTTTCCTGAGGGGGAAAAATGAGCAGTTCTTC. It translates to CATSGKPGLSFLRGKNEQFF. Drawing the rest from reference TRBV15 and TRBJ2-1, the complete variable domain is DAMVIQNPRYQVTQFGKPVTLSCSQTLNHNVMYWYQQKSSQAPKLLFHYYDKDFNNEADTPDNFQSRRPNTSFCFLDIRSPGLGDTAMYLCATSGKPGLSFLRGKNEQFFGPGTRLTVL.